A selection of T cell receptor beta chains follows, all from one sample in a study of T cells after posttransplantation cyclophosphamide. Sequencing was performed with immunoSEQ multiplex PCR; in TCRdb, only in-frame clones are kept and a portion is missing. The sample shows about 7,200 clones, none of them appearing just once. This specimen consisted of PBMCs, obtained after allogeneic stem cell transplant with posttransplant cyclophosphamide. All receptors derive from a female patient aged 50 to 65 who received an allogeneic stem cell transplant from a related donor, was CMV-positive, and had no GVHD. The graft donor may have contributed some T cells. Each CDR3 is given with its conserved first and last residue. A D gene is named only where the DNA matches it firmly.

v_gene	d_gene	j_gene	CDR3aa
TRBV19	TRBD1	TRBJ2-1	CASSAQTGSSYNEQFF
TRBV29-1	TRBD1	TRBJ2-7	CSVLGTGAYEQYF
TRBV19	TRBD2	TRBJ2-1	CASSPLLAGGRYEQFF
TRBV24-1	-	-	CATSDDYPCGYEQYF
TRBV2	-	TRBJ2-1	CASSDRSGEQFF
TRBV12-3/TRBV12-4	-	TRBJ1-2	CASSLGRGDGYGYTF
TRBV27	TRBD1	TRBJ1-3	CASSPGGGYTIYF
TRBV5-1	-	TRBJ2-1	CASSFRGAYNEQFF
TRBV7-2	-	TRBJ1-1	CASSFAVGQGEAFF
TRBV5-1	-	TRBJ2-3	CASSPDSPSTDTQYF
TRBV27	-	TRBJ2-7	CASSLLTGISYEQYF
TRBV5-1	TRBD2	TRBJ2-1	CASSPWPRLAGIPTSSYNEQFF
TRBV2	TRBD1	TRBJ1-2	CASRGQGELFYGYTF
TRBV4-2	-	TRBJ1-2	CASSPGKTGWPAGYTF
TRBV29-1	-	TRBJ1-1	CSASSGQTKAFF
TRBV6-5	-	TRBJ2-2	CASSHRQGGTGELFF
TRBV7-2	-	TRBJ1-2	CASSSRGDSNYGYTF
TRBV27	-	TRBJ2-7	CASSPKPPLQGYYEQYF
TRBV11-2	TRBD2	TRBJ2-1	CASSPTSDIDEQFF
TRBV12-3/TRBV12-4	-	TRBJ1-4	CASSLLGPGEWEKLFF
TRBV6-2/TRBV6-3	-	TRBJ2-7	CASSYMGSSYEQYF
TRBV18	-	TRBJ2-5	CASSPGLEETQYF
TRBV6-6	-	TRBJ1-4	CASTQALLLFF
TRBV7-3	-	TRBJ2-5	CASSLIGGTQYF
TRBV27	-	TRBJ2-1	CASTPVTINEQFF
TRBV5-1	-	TRBJ2-2	CASSKDTGELFF
TRBV7-9	-	TRBJ1-2	CASSDPGTLNYGYTF
TRBV4-2	TRBD2	TRBJ2-5	CASSPGTRKETQYF
TRBV10-3	TRBD2	TRBJ2-1	CAISEDSGMIHEQFF
TRBV12-3/TRBV12-4	TRBD2	TRBJ2-1	CASSLTGLVNEQFF
TRBV19	-	TRBJ2-7	CASSPVKQGYEQYF
TRBV5-1	TRBD1	TRBJ1-2	CASSLTGVYGYTF
TRBV19	TRBD1	TRBJ1-2	CASSHDRAAYGYTF
TRBV5-6	-	TRBJ1-4	CASSLFVRGRDEKLFF
TRBV6-5	-	TRBJ2-7	CASSPPGSDEQYF
TRBV23-1	-	TRBJ2-7	CASSPRQSDHEQYF
TRBV5-1	-	TRBJ1-1	CASTHFGVNTEAFF
TRBV27	-	TRBJ1-1	CASSRSPRGSDEAFF
TRBV7-9	-	TRBJ2-1	CAGAAYNEQFF
TRBV10-3	TRBD2	TRBJ2-7	CAIRSEAGNYEQYF
TRBV12-3/TRBV12-4	-	TRBJ2-5	CASSLSGDGEPQYF
TRBV11-2	-	TRBJ2-7	CASSRSQSSYEQYF
TRBV6-2/TRBV6-3	TRBD1	TRBJ2-7	CASSPRTGAYEQYF
TRBV2	TRBD1	TRBJ1-5	CASSEEGAPQPQHF
TRBV28	-	TRBJ2-2	CASSSVSGELFF
TRBV11-2	TRBD2	TRBJ2-2	CASSPGTSGNTGELFF
TRBV27	-	TRBJ2-7	CASRLSPNLEQYF
TRBV2	TRBD2	TRBJ2-1	CASSDLLAGDIEQFF
TRBV25-1	TRBD1	TRBJ1-2	CASRPGTGRLYGYTF
TRBV27	-	TRBJ2-7	CASSTHRRSSYEQYF
TRBV19	-	TRBJ2-2	CASSIDAGELFF
TRBV5-1	-	TRBJ1-1	CASSLAVADGSEAFF
TRBV13	-	TRBJ2-2	CASSFLPLDSGTGELFF
TRBV19	-	TRBJ2-5	CASSMPRRETQYF
TRBV6-1	-	TRBJ1-5	CASSGANSNQPQHF